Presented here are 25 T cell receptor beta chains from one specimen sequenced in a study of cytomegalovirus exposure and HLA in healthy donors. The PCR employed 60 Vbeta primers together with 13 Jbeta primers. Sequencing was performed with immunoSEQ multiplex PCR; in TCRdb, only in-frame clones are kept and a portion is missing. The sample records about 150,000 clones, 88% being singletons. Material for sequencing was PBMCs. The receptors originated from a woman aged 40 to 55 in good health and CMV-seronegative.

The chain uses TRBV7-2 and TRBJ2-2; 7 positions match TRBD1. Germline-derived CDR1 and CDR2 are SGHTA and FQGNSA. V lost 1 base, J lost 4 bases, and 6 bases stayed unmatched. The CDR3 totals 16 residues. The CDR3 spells CASSLGTGPSTGELFF. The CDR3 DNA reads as TGTGCCAGCAGCTTAGGGACAGGACCTAGCACCGGGGAGCTGTTTTTT.

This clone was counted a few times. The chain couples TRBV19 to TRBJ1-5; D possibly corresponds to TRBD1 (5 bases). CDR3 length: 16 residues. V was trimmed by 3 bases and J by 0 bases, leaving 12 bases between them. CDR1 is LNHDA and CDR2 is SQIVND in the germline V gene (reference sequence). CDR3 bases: TGTGCCAGTAGTATCCAGGGTTATTCTAGCAATCAGCCCCAGCATTTT. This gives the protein CASSIQGYSSNQPQHF.

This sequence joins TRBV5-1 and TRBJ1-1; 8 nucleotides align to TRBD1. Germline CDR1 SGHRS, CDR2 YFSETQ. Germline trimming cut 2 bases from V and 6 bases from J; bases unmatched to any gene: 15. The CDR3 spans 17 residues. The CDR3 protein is CASSLGTGTGEHAEAFF. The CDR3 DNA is TGCGCCAGCAGCTTAGGAACTGGGACAGGTGAACACGCTGAAGCTTTCTTT. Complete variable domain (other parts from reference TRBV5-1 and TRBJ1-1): KAGVTQTPRYLIKTRGQQVTLSCSPISGHRSVSWYQQTPGQGLQFLFEYFSETQRNKGNFPGRFSGRQFSNSRSEMNVSTLELGDSALYLCASSLGTGTGEHAEAFFGQGTRLTVV.

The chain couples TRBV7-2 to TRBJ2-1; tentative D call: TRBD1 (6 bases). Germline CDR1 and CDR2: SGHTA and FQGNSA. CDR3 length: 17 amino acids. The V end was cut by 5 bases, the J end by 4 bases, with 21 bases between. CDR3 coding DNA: TGTGCCAGCAGCAACAGGGCAGGAGGAAACCTATACAATGAGCAGTTCTTC. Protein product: CASSNRAGGNLYNEQFF.

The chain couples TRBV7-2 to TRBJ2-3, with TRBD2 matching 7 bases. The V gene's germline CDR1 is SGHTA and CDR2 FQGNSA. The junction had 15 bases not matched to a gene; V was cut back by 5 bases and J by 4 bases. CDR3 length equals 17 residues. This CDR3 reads CASSPRSRTSFADTQYF. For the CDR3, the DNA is TGTGCCAGCAGCCCGCGGAGCAGGACTAGTTTCGCAGATACGCAGTATTTT. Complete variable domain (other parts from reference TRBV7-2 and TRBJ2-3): GAGVSQSPSNKVTEKGKDVELRCDPISGHTALYWYRQSLGQGLEFLIYFQGNSAPDKSGLPSDRFSAERTGGSVSTLTIQRTQQEDSAVYLCASSPRSRTSFADTQYFGPGTRLTVL.

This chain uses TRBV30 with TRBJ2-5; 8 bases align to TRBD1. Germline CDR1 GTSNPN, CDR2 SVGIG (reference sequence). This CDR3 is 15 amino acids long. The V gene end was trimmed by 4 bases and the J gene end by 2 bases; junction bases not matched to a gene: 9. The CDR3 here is CAWTADREAQETQYF. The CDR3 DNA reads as TGTGCCTGGACCGCGGACAGGGAAGCACAAGAGACCCAGTACTTC.

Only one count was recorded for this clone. The CDR3 DNA sequence: TGTGCCAGCGGTCAGGTCCCCGCCTCAGGGAATGAGCAGTTCTTC. The encoded protein is CASGQVPASGNEQFF. This chain connects TRBV5-4 to TRBJ2-1, with TRBD1 as a possible D gene (5 bases). The CDR3 is made up of 15 amino acids. V lost 7 bases and J 7 bases, leaving 21 bases between the germline ends. The germline CDR1 and CDR2 sequences are SGHNT and YYREEE (reference sequence).

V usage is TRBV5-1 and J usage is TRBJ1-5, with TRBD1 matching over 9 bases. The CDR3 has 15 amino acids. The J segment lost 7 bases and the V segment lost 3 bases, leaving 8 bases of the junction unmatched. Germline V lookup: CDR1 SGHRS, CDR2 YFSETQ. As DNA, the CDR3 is TGCGCCAGCAGCTCGGAGGGACAGGGTGGGCAGCCCCAGCATTTT. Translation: CASSSEGQGGQPQHF.

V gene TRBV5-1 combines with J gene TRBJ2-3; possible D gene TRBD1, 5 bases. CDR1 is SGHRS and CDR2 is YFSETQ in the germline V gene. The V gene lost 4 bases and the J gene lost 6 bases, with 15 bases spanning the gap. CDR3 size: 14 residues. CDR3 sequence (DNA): TGCGCCAGCAGCGATGACTCTGGGGCCGATACGCAGTATTTT. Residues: CASSDDSGADTQYF.

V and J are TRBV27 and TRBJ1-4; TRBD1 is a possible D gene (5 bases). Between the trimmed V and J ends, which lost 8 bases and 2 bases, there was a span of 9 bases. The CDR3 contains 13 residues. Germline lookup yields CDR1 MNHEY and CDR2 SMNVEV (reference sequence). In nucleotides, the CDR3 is TGTGCCAGCTCCGGGGGGACTAATGAAAAACTGTTTTTT. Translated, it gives CASSGGTNEKLFF.

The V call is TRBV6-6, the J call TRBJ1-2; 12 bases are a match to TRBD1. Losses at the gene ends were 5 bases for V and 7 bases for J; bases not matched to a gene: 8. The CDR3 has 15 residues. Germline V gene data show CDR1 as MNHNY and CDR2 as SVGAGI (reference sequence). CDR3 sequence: CASSPGQGASSGYTF. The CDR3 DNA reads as TGTGCCAGCAGTCCGGGACAGGGGGCGTCGTCTGGCTACACCTTC.

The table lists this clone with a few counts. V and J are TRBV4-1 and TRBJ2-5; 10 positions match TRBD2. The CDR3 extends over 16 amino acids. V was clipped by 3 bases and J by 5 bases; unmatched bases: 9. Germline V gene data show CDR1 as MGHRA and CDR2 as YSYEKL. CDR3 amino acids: CASSHGSGRASETQYF. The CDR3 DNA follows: TGCGCCAGCAGCCATGGGAGCGGGAGGGCCTCGGAGACCCAGTACTTC.

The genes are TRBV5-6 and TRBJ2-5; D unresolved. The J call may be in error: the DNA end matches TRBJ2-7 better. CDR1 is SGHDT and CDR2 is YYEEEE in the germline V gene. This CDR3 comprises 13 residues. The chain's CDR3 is CASSWAFSYEQYF. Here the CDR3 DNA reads TGTGCCAGCAGCTGGGCCTTTTCCTACGAGCAGTACTTC.

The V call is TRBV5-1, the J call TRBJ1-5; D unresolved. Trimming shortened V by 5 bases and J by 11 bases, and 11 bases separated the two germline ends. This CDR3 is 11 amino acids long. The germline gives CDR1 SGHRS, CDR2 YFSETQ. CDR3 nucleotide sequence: TGCGCCAGCAGGTTTTTAGTGTCCCAGCATTTT. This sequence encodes CASRFLVSQHF.

In nucleotides, the CDR3 is TGCGCCAGCAGCCCACCTGGACTAGCGGGAACGGAGCTGTTTTTT. Its translation: CASSPPGLAGTELFF. This chain joins TRBV5-1 and TRBJ2-2; 12 bases match TRBD2. The CDR3 sequence is 15 residues long. Trimming took 4 bases from V and 10 from J; bases not matched to a gene: 8. Per germline, CDR1 SGHRS and CDR2 YFSETQ.

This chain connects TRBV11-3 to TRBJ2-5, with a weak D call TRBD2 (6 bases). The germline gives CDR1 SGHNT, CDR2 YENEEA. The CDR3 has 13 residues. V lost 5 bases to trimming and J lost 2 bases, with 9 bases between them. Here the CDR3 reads CASSRSGQETQYF. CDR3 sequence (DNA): TGTGCCAGCAGCCGTAGCGGACAAGAGACCCAGTACTTC.

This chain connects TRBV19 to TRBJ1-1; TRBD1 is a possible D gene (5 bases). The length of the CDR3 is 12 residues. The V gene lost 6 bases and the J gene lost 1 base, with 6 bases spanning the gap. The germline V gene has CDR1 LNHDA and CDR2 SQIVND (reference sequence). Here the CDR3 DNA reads TGTGCCAGTAGCGACAGGAACACTGAAGCTTTCTTT. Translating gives CASSDRNTEAFF.

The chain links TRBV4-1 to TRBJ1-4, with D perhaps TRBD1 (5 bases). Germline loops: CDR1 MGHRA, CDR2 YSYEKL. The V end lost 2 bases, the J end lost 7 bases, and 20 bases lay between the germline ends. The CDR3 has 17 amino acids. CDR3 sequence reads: CASSQPGGGKLGEKLFF. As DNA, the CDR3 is TGCGCCAGCAGCCAACCCGGGGGGGGTAAGCTCGGTGAAAAACTGTTTTTT.

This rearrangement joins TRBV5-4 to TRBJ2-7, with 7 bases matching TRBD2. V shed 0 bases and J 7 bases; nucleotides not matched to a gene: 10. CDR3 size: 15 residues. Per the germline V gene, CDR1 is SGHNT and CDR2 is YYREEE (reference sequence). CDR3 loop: CASSLGPNPGREQYF. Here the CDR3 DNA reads TGTGCCAGCAGCTTGGGGCCGAACCCCGGGAGGGAGCAGTACTTC.

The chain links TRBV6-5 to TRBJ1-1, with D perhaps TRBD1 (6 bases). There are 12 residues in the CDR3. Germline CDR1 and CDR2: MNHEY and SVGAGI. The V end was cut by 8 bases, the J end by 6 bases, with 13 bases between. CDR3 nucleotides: TGTGCCAGCGGTATCAGGGGCGCTGAAGCTTTCTTT. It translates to CASGIRGAEAFF.

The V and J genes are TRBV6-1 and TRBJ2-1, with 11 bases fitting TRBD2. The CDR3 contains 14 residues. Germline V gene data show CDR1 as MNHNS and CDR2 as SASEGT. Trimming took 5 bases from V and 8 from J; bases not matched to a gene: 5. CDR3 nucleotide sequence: TGTGCCAGCAGTCATTCTAGCGGGAGGTATGAGCAGTTCTTC. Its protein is CASSHSSGRYEQFF.

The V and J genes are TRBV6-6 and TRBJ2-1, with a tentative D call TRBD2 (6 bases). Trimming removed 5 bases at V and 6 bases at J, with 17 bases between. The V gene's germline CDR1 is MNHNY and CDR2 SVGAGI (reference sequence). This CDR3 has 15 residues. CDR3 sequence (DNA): TGTGCCAGCAGTCTGAGGGACTCAAGGCCCAATGAGCAGTTCTTC. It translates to CASSLRDSRPNEQFF.

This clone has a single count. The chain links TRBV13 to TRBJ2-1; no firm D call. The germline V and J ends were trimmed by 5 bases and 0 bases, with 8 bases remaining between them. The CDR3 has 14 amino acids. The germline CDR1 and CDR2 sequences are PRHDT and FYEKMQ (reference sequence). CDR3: CASSLVFSYNEQFF. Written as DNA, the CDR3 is TGTGCCAGCAGCCTCGTATTCTCCTACAATGAGCAGTTCTTC.

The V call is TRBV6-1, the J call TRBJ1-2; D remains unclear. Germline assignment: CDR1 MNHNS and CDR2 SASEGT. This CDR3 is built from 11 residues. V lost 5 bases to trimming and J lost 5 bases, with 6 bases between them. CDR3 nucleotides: TGTGCCAGCAGTTATTTATATGGCTACACCTTC. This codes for CASSYLYGYTF.

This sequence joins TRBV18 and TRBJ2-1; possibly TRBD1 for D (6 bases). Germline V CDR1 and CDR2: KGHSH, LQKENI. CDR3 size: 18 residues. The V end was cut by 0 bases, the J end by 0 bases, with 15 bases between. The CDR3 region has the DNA TGTGCCAGCTCACCACCCCCCACAGGGATCCACTCCTACAATGAGCAGTTCTTC. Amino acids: CASSPPPTGIHSYNEQFF.